The 22 T cell receptor beta chains reported below all come from one sample, sequenced in a study of spatial heterogeneity in lung cancer. Study-level findings and limits: It was found that expanded intratumoral alpha and beta TCR counts tracked tumor mutation counts.

These receptors have no identified antigens. Indicated time point: sample taken at primary tumor resection. TCRdb recomputed calls from the 5' RACE reads with MiXCR, one row per CDR3 protein. Among hundreds of distinct CDR3 sequences, more than 35% were seen once, and the ten largest hold approximately 26%. This specimen consisted of lung tumor tissue, obtained at surgery. Receptors originate from a male donor with early-stage non-small cell lung cancer.

V gene TRBV29-1 combines with J gene TRBJ2-7; possible D gene TRBD1, 5 bases. This CDR3 region has 13 residues. Germline CDR1 SQVTM, CDR2 ANQGSEA. The germline V and J ends were trimmed by 5 bases and 8 bases, with 19 bases remaining between them. In DNA form, the CDR3 reads TGCAGCGTTAGCAGGGTGGAAGAGTCCCAGCAGTACTTC. As protein: CSVSRVEESQQYF.

This clonotype qualifies as large. The chain combines TRBV6-1 with TRBJ2-1; 9 bases align to TRBD1. The ends lost 6 bases at V and 3 bases at J; junction bases unmatched: 9. The germline gives CDR1 MNHNS, CDR2 SASEGT. The CDR3 extends over 16 amino acids. The chain's CDR3 is CASRRTGTGSYNEQFF. In nucleotides, the CDR3 is TGTGCCAGCAGGAGAACCGGGACAGGGAGCTACAATGAGCAGTTCTTC.

Judged by abundance, this clonotype is large. J is TRBJ2-2 and V is TRBV7-8, with TRBD1 identical over 8 bases. J lost 0 bases, V lost 5 bases, and 2 bases had no gene match. The CDR3 has 15 residues. CDR1 and CDR2 (germline): SGHVS, FQNEAQ. As DNA, the CDR3 is TGTGCCAGCAGCCGGGACAGGACGAACACCGGGGAGCTGTTTTTT. Translated: CASSRDRTNTGELFF. Looking up the rest from reference TRBV7-8 and TRBJ2-2 gives the full variable domain: GAGVSQSPRYKVAKRGQDVALRCDPISGHVSLFWYQQALGQGPEFLTYFQNEAQLDKSGLPSDRFFAERPEGSVSTLKIQRTQQEDSAVYLCASSRDRTNTGELFFGEGSRLTVL.

This rearrangement joins TRBV5-4 to TRBJ2-3, with TRBD2 matching over 12 bases. The junction had 4 bases not matched to a gene; V was cut back by 2 bases and J by 6 bases. Germline V CDR1 and CDR2: SGHNT, YYREEE (reference sequence). The CDR3 is made up of 15 amino acids. The chain's CDR3 is CASSLNLAGGDTQYF. Here the CDR3 DNA reads TGTGCCAGCAGCTTAAACCTAGCGGGGGGGGATACGCAGTATTTT.

The rearrangement uses TRBV7-8 and TRBJ1-1; weak D call: TRBD1 (6 bases). CDR1 is SGHVS and CDR2 is FQNEAQ in the germline V gene. The CDR3 length is 14 residues. Trimming left V 1 base short and J 8 bases short, with 14 bases between. The CDR3 DNA is TGTGCCAGCAGCTTAGGAGGTCAGGGGCTCGAAGCTTTCTTT. Translation gives CASSLGGQGLEAFF.

In its sample, this clonotype is large. The chain uses TRBV6-1 and TRBJ1-2; D is unclear. CDR1 and CDR2 from the germline V gene are MNHNS and SASEGT. The ends were cut back, 8 bases at V and 8 bases at J, with 18 bases in the middle. This CDR3 contains 13 residues. The CDR3 loop is CASVGPLLGGYTF. Here the CDR3 DNA reads TGTGCCAGCGTCGGACCCTTGCTGGGCGGCTACACCTTC.

This clonotype qualifies as large (0.1 to 1%). The rearrangement links TRBV18 to TRBJ2-3, with 7 positions matching TRBD1. Germline V lookup: CDR1 KGHSH, CDR2 LQKENI. The CDR3 consists of 16 residues. V shed 6 bases, J shed 1 base, and the junction held 10 bases outside the gene matches. CDR3 bases: TGTGCCAGCTCTCGCATGACAGGGATTCGCACAGATACGCAGTATTTT. It codes for CASSRMTGIRTDTQYF.

Only a few counts were recorded for this clonotype. This sequence joins TRBV2 and TRBJ2-1; the match to TRBD2 covers 8 bases. Germline V lookup: CDR1 SNHLY, CDR2 FYNNEI. This CDR3 has 15 amino acids. V shed 8 bases, J shed 5 bases, and the junction held 11 bases outside the gene matches. The CDR3 DNA reads as TGTGCCAGCTCCCGTCGCGGGAGGACGAACAATGAGCAGTTCTTC. It is translated as CASSRRGRTNNEQFF.

J is TRBJ2-2 and V is TRBV6-4; tentative D call: TRBD1 (5 bases). Trimming stripped 7 bases from V and 7 bases from J, with 19 bases between. Germline assignment: CDR1 MRHNA and CDR2 SNTAGT. The CDR3 is 15 residues long. The CDR3 protein is CASKPQGVPGGELFF. The DNA of the CDR3 is TGTGCCAGCAAGCCACAAGGGGTACCCGGCGGGGAGCTGTTTTTT.

This clonotype turned up a few times. At one of its ends the junction is not consistent with the germline gene, which may arise from a read error. The chain combines TRBV9 with TRBJ1-5; D uncertain. The CDR3 is 13 amino acids. The germline V gene encodes CDR1 SGDLS and CDR2 YYNGEE. The CDR3 coding sequence is TGTGCCAGCAGCGTAGCTAGCGATCAGCCCCAGCATTTT. Translated: CASSVASDQPQHF. The entire variable domain, with the rest obtained from reference TRBV9 and TRBJ1-5, is as follows: DSGVTQTPKHLITATGQRVTLRCSPRSGDLSVYWYQQSLDQGLQFLIQYYNGEERAKGNILERFSAQQFPDLHSELNLSSLELGDSALYFCASSVASDQPQHFGDGTRLSIL.

J is TRBJ2-1 and V is TRBV19; weak D call: TRBD1 (6 bases). The CDR3 is 15 amino acids. Trimming removed 3 bases from V and 8 bases from J, with 17 bases in between. The germline gives CDR1 LNHDA, CDR2 SQIVND (reference sequence). The CDR3 coding sequence is TGTGCCAGTAGTATCCACGGGGACCACAGGGATGAGCAGTTCTTC. Amino acids: CASSIHGDHRDEQFF. Complete variable domain (other parts from reference TRBV19 and TRBJ2-1): DGGITQSPKYLFRKEGQNVTLSCEQNLNHDAMYWYRQDPGQGLRLIYYSQIVNDFQKGDIAEGYSVSREKKESFPLTVTSAQKNPTAFYLCASSIHGDHRDEQFFGPGTRLTVL.

V gene TRBV12-3 or TRBV12-4 combines with J gene TRBJ1-1; D is unresolved. V was trimmed by 10 bases and J by 2 bases, leaving 8 bases between them. The CDR3 totals 11 residues. CDR3 DNA: TGTGCCACCAAAGAAAACACTGAAGCTTTCTTT. As protein: CATKENTEAFF.

The gene calls are TRBV28 and TRBJ2-7, with a possible D match to TRBD1 (5 bases). Germline V CDR1 and CDR2: MDHEN, SYDVKM. V was trimmed by 5 bases and J by 3 bases, leaving 8 bases between them. The CDR3 loop spans 12 amino acids. The CDR3, as DNA: TGTGCCAGCAGTAAGACAGTCTACGAGCAGTACTTC. Encoded protein: CASSKTVYEQYF.

This sequence joins TRBV15 and TRBJ1-2; D is undetermined. Germline CDR1 is LNHNV and CDR2 is YYDKDF (reference sequence). This CDR3 spans 14 amino acids. Trimming stripped 1 base from V and 8 bases from J, with 14 bases between. In DNA, the CDR3 is TGTGCCACCAGCAGAGGCCCAACCCCCGACGGCTACACCTTC. It encodes CATSRGPTPDGYTF.

A few counts support this clonotype. This sequence joins TRBV6-2 or TRBV6-3 and TRBJ2-5; maybe TRBD1 (6 bases). V was trimmed by 5 bases and J by 2 bases, leaving 15 bases between them. Germline CDR1 MNHEY, CDR2 SVGEGT. The CDR3 length is 15 residues. CDR3 nucleotides: TGTGCCAGCAGTCCACCGGGACACCCACAAGAGACCCAGTACTTC. Translating it yields CASSPPGHPQETQYF.

This chain joins TRBV6-5 and TRBJ1-2; TRBD1 aligns across 11 bases. CDR3 length: 14 residues. The germline gives CDR1 MNHEY, CDR2 SVGAGI. V was clipped by 10 bases and J by 3 bases; unmatched bases: 7. The CDR3 here is CATRDRGFDYGYTF. The CDR3, as DNA: TGTGCCACCAGGGACAGGGGGTTCGACTATGGCTACACCTTC.

The V gene is TRBV28, the J gene TRBJ1-2; D remains unclear. Germline V CDR1 and CDR2: MDHEN, SYDVKM. The CDR3 is 14 amino acids. The ends were cut back, 5 bases at V and 2 bases at J, with 12 bases in the middle. This CDR3 is CASSTRPANYGYTF. CDR3 coding DNA: TGTGCCAGCAGTACTCGGCCCGCCAACTATGGCTACACCTTC.

This clonotype is termed large. This chain joins TRBV20-1 and TRBJ2-7; 9 nucleotides line up with TRBD1. The CDR3 consists of 13 residues. Germline trimming cut 5 bases from V and 4 bases from J; bases unmatched to any gene: 6. Germline V gives CDR1 DFQATT, CDR2 SNEGSKA (reference sequence). The CDR3 DNA follows: TGCAGTGCTTGGAGGGACAGGGCATACGAGCAGTACTTC. The encoded protein is CSAWRDRAYEQYF.

J is TRBJ1-2 and V is TRBV28; unclear D gene. The length of the CDR3 is 14 residues. V dropped 5 bases and J dropped 9 bases, with 19 bases sitting between them. Germline V gene lookup returns CDR1 MDHEN and CDR2 SYDVKM. CDR3: CASSESGNENRYTF. The CDR3 DNA reads as TGTGCCAGCAGTGAATCCGGGAACGAAAACCGCTACACCTTC.

The CDR3 DNA reads as TGTGCCAGCAGCCCCGTCGTCGAGGGGGATCAGCCCCAGCATTTT. Translated: CASSPVVEGDQPQHF. The chain employs TRBV11-2 and TRBJ1-5; TRBD1 is a possible D gene (6 bases). The CDR3 extends over 15 amino acids. V dropped 5 bases and J dropped 5 bases, with 16 bases sitting between them. Germline CDR1 is SGHAT and CDR2 is FQNNGV.

CDR3 in amino acids: CASSLAGQGNIQYF. DNA of the CDR3: TGCGCCAGCAGCTTGGCAGGACAGGGCAACATTCAGTACTTC. J is TRBJ2-4 and V is TRBV5-1; 8 nucleotides match TRBD1. Looked up from germline, CDR1 is SGHRS and CDR2 is YFSETQ. There are 14 residues in the CDR3. With 0 bases clipped from V and 7 bases from J, the junction kept 3 bases outside the gene matches. The full variable domain, rest sourced from reference TRBV5-1 and TRBJ2-4, is KAGVTQTPRYLIKTRGQQVTLSCSPISGHRSVSWYQQTPGQGLQFLFEYFSETQRNKGNFPGRFSGRQFSNSRSEMNVSTLELGDSALYLCASSLAGQGNIQYFGAGTRLSVL.

The rearrangement links TRBV19 to TRBJ2-1, with TRBD2 identical over 16 bases. The CDR3 is made up of 19 amino acids. The V and J ends lost 7 bases and 0 bases, in that order; junction bases with no gene match: 9. Germline CDR1 is LNHDA and CDR2 is SQIVND (reference sequence). CDR3 in amino acids: CASTPWGLAGGRSYNEQFF. CDR3 in DNA: TGTGCCAGTACCCCTTGGGGACTAGCGGGGGGGCGCTCCTACAATGAGCAGTTCTTC.